One TCR beta chain is described in this entry. Original processing notes: Reference gene primer amplification gave nucleated cell count estimates. Sequencing was performed with immunoSEQ multiplex PCR; in TCRdb, only in-frame clones are kept and a portion is missing. The V and J calls and clone size are taken from that table; D and trimming were inferred from the DNA. The sample records about 240,000 clones, around 87% being singletons. The sample comes from a study of blood T cell repertoires in COVID-19. Overall study: The United States, Italy and Spain provided the acute and convalescent COVID-19 samples. From T cells, B-cell-depleted T cells, or PBMCs came the material, which was cDNA or gDNA.

This CDR3 has 16 amino acids. The rearrangement uses TRBV21-1 and TRBJ2-5; the table's TRBD1 call for D was not verified on the DNA. TRBV21-1 is tagged as a pseudogene. The specimen sequenced was peripheral blood. This receptor was identified in a man aged 55-75 years who had recovered from COVID-19. DNA of the CDR3: TGTGCCAGCAGCAAGACCTTGGGACATTTCCAAGAGACCCAGTACTTC. This translates into CASSKTLGHFQETQYF.